The rows below give T cell receptor beta chains drawn from one sample of a study of shared clonotypes between healthy human individuals. Method: immunoSEQ multiplex PCR; TCRdb's copy keeps in-frame clones and lacks some. The sample carries 950,000 to 1,200,000 clones, about 80% recorded once. Material for sequencing was memory CD4+ T cells from PBMCs. The receptors were gathered from a young man in good health. Some clones in this sample may be carry-over from other donors' samples. The conserved cysteine and the conserved F or W are not part of the CDR3 here. Only some rows state a clone size, as once, few, many or a class for expanded clones.

size	V	J	CDR3
NA	TRBV27	TRBJ1-4	ASSLLGGADEKLF
NA	TRBV29-1	TRBJ1-1	SVEGFSSTEAF
NA	TRBV4-3	TRBJ1-2	ASSQGSGDNYGYT
NA	TRBV28	TRBJ1-5	ASRRPGLRRGQPQH
NA	TRBV2	TRBJ2-3	ASSPQGTSTDTQY
NA	TRBV28	TRBJ2-7	ASSPFWGAGDHEQY
few	TRBV19	TRBJ2-1	ASSIDAGMDGEQF
NA	TRBV5-1	TRBJ2-6	ASSLEAGTSGANVLT
NA	TRBV6-1	TRBJ1-4	ASSPQTAEKLF
NA	TRBV11-2	TRBJ2-3	ASSLGTITSTDTQY
once	TRBV9	TRBJ2-7	ASSETSESSYEQY
NA	TRBV4-2	TRBJ2-7	ASSQQASRDYEQY
NA	TRBV28	TRBJ2-1	ASSKIYGEQF
NA	TRBV4-1	TRBJ2-7	ASSHPGTGIYEQY
NA	TRBV28	TRBJ2-5	AVSSEETQY
NA	TRBV18	TRBJ2-7	ASSPPGTKKDFEQY
NA	TRBV7-7	TRBJ2-5	ASSLDQSETQY
NA	TRBV28	TRBJ1-1	ASISVWENTEAF
NA	TRBV15	TRBJ1-1	ATSRLGTANTEAF
once	TRBV29-1	TRBJ1-2	STKGPGGSYGYT
NA	TRBV18	TRBJ2-2	ASSPDRINTGDLF
NA	TRBV11-3	TRBJ2-3	ASSSRELEDTQY
NA	TRBV7-9	TRBJ1-3	ASSTDRLAGNTIY
NA	TRBV7-9	TRBJ2-7	ASSRLGDGSYEQY
NA	TRBV5-1	TRBJ2-1	ASSLDGQGRDF
NA	TRBV9	TRBJ2-7	ASSDQGYEQY
NA	TRBV5-6	TRBJ1-2	ASSLEGGGYYGYT
once	TRBV5-1	TRBJ1-4	ASSLGSAAQQEKLF
NA	TRBV27	TRBJ1-2	ASSRTGTAGNYGYT
few	TRBV27	TRBJ2-2	ASSFSSRSGELF
NA	TRBV27	TRBJ1-2	ASSFARDYGYT
NA	TRBV2	TRBJ1-2	ASTSRYLQGSLYGYT
NA	TRBV5-1	TRBJ2-1	ASSLDSTAYNEQF
NA	TRBV18	TRBJ1-5	ASSPGQRDQPQH
NA	TRBV9	TRBJ1-2	ASSVTVGRGGYT
few	TRBV30	TRBJ2-7	AWQKGSNYEQY
once	TRBV19	TRBJ2-2	ATNRGPHTGELF
few	TRBV2	TRBJ2-6	ASTPGQGRSGANVLT
NA	TRBV5-6	TRBJ2-7	ASSLGGIYEQY
NA	TRBV6-1	TRBJ2-7	ASSDGQGAREQY
once	TRBV7-9	TRBJ2-1	ASSPTPGLAGGRYNEQF
NA	TRBV6-4	TRBJ2-7	ASRMQPGPYEQY
NA	TRBV18	TRBJ1-5	ASSQDHNQPQH
NA	TRBV7-9	TRBJ2-7	ASSPGTADEQY
once	TRBV5-5	TRBJ1-5	ASSLLTVSNQPQH
NA	TRBV5-5	TRBJ1-2	ASSLQGEGGYT
few	TRBV2	TRBJ2-5	ASTRMGQETQY
NA	TRBV4-1	TRBJ2-1	ASTDFTGKSYNEQF